The clone carrying this TCR beta chain came up many times. Its antigen remains unidentified. TCR beta cDNA libraries had unique molecular identifiers. Using its own MiXCR run on the PCR reads, TCRdb lists one record per CDR3 protein. The sample holds a few hundred thousand distinct CDR3 sequences, 35% to 40% seen once. These data originate in a study of post-analysis software for immune sequencing data. At the level of the study: Secondary progressive, relapsing-remitting and progressive-relapsing multiple sclerosis were among the included disease courses.

This CDR3 contains 14 residues. Trimming cost V 1 base and J 10 bases, with 14 bases left between them. In germline, CDR1 is MGHRA, CDR2 YSYEKL. Whole-study findings and limits: TRBV segments more frequent in patients than in controls numbered roughly 5 and included TRBV5-6, TRBV5-1 and TRBV20-1. Compared against controls, patients with multiple sclerosis displayed significantly lower normalized Chao1 diversity.

This TCR derives from a girl aged 10 to 17 with multiple sclerosis. The source material was blood. The chain links TRBV4-1 to TRBJ2-1, with D maybe TRBD2 (7 bases). The CDR3 sequence is CASSQAGGLEEQFF. The CDR3 nucleotides read TGCGCCAGCAGCCAAGCGGGGGGCCTCGAAGAGCAGTTCTTC.